This T cell receptor (beta chain) originates from a study of blood T cell repertoires in COVID-19 (dated by TCRdb to about 2020). Notes on the research overall: Collaborator samples came from the United States, Italy and Spain and covered acute and convalescent phases of COVID-19. The material from the prospective study consisted of cDNA or gDNA derived from T cells, B-cell-depleted T cells, or PBMCs. Subjects who had been exposed to COVID-19, were actively infected with it, or had recovered from it provided the deeply sampled blood TCRbeta repertoires that made up the dataset. The repertoires were released in a freely available public database intended as a resource for research on the immune response to SARS-CoV-2. The samples were drawn from the first 160 participants of the ongoing ImmuneRACE study and from more than 1,000 subjects provided by 6 global collaborators. Sample metadata almost always included a de-identified subject ID, COVID-19 status, age in years and sex. Where available, HLA class I and class II types were obtained from metadata supplied by the sample provider rather than from assay-based typing. On the study overall, not on this receptor specifically: The amount of clinical and demographic metadata varied by source and participant and was provided uncurated.

Details on this clone: Its antigen has not been determined. Per-base qualities were not stored, and no clone one base away is much larger.

TCRbeta CDR3 regions were amplified from genomic DNA using the immunoSEQ Assay, a bias-controlled multiplex PCR. The authors' analysis ran thus. The number of nucleated cells in each sample was estimated by amplification of reference gene primers within the assay. To quantify the absolute abundance of each unique TCRbeta CDR3 rearrangement, sequence reads were collapsed and filtered. Productive Simpson clonality was computed per sample as the square root of Simpson's diversity index over productive rearrangements. The table was pulled from immuneACCESS by TCRdb, which kept in-frame rearrangements only. Such tables lose some clones; where checked, under half of the loss comes from unresolved V genes, and the rest has no known cause. V, J and clone size are taken as reported in that table, and D and trimming were inferred from the DNA itself. Here the sample has approximately 220,000 clones; approximately 87% occur a single time. Clones ranked in the top ten supply 2% to 2.5% of the sample.

CDR3 length: 16 amino acids, cysteine to phenylalanine. Of all the DNA, just the CDR3 is kept, 48 bases in frame from base 1. Deletion took 1 base off V and 1 base off J, with a span of 11 bases between the germline ends. CDR1 and CDR2 are read off the germline V gene as SGHVS and FNYEAQ. The collaborating institutions used their own protocols to collect whole blood in K2EDTA tubes. For TCRbeta analysis, collaborator samples were shipped as frozen whole blood, as isolated PBMCs, or as DNA extracted from either sample type. The sequence was collected from a woman in her forties or fifties with acute or convalescent COVID-19. The sequence links TRBV7-6 to TRBJ1-5, with a tentative D gene TRBD1 over 5 matching bases. Sample: peripheral blood. The DNA is as follows: TGTGCCAGCAGCTTAGGGGGGGGGAACAGCAATCAGCCCCAGCATTTT. The resulting protein is CASSLGGGNSNQPQHF.